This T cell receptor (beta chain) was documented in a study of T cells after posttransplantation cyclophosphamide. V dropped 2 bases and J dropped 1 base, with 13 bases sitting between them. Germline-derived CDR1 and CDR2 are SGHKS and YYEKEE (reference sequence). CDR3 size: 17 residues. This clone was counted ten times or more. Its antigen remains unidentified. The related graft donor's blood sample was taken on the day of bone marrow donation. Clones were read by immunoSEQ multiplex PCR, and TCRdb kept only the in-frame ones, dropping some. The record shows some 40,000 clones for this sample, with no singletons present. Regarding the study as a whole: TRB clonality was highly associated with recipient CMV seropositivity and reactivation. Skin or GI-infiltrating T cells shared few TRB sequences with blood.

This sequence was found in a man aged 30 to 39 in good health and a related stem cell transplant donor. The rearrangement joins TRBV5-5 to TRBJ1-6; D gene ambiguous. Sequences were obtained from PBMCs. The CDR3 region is CASSLMSKGSYNSPLHF. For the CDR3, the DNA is TGTGCCAGCAGCTTAATGTCAAAAGGGTCCTATAATTCACCCCTCCACTTT.